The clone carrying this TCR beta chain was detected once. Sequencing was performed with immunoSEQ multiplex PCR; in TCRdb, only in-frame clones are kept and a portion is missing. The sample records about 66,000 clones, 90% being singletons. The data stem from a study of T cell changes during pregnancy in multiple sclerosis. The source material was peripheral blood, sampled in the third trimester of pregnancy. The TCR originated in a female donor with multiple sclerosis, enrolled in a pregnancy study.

CDR3: CSVGEGVSYGYTF. CDR3 DNA: TGCAGCGTTGGCGAGGGGGTTTCCTATGGCTACACCTTC. V and J are TRBV29-1 and TRBJ1-2; the D gene is possibly TRBD1 (6 bases). This CDR3 is built from 13 residues. V dropped 4 bases and J dropped 4 bases, with 13 bases sitting between them. In germline, CDR1 is SQVTM, CDR2 ANQGSEA.